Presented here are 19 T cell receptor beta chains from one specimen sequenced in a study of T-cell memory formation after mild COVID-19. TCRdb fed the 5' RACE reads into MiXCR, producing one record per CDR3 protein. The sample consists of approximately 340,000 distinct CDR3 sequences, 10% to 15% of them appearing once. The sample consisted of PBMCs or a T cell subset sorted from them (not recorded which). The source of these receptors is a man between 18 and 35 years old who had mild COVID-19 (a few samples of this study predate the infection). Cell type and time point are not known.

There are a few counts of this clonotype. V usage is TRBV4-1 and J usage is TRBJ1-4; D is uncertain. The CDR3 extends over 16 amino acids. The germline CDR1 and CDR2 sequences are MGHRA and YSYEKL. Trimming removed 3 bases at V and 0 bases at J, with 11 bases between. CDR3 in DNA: TGCGCCAGCAGCCATGGGAACTCAGCAACTAATGAAAAACTGTTTTTT. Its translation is CASSHGNSATNEKLFF.

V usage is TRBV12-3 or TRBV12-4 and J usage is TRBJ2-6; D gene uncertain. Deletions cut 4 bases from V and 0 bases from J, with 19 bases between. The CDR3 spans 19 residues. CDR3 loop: CASSSGDPVGSSGANVLTF. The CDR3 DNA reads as TGTGCCAGCAGTTCGGGCGACCCGGTGGGAAGCTCTGGGGCCAACGTCCTGACTTTC.

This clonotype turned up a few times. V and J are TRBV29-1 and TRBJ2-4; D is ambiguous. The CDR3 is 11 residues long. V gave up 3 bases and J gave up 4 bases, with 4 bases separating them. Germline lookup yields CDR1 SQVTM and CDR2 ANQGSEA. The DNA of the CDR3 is TGCAGCGTTGAGGGGAAAAACATTCAGTACTTC. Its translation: CSVEGKNIQYF.

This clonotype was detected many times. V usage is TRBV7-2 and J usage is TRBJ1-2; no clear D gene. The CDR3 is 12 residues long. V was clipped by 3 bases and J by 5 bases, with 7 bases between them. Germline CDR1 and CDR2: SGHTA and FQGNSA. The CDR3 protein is CASSFRGYGYTF. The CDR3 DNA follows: TGTGCCAGCAGCTTCCGGGGTTATGGCTACACCTTC.

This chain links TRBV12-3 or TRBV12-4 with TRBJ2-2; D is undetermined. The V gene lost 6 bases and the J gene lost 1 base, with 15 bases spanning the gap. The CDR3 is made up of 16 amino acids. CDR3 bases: TGTGCCAGCAGCCATGGGCCTAGAGAGAACACCGGGGAGCTGTTTTTT. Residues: CASSHGPRENTGELFF.

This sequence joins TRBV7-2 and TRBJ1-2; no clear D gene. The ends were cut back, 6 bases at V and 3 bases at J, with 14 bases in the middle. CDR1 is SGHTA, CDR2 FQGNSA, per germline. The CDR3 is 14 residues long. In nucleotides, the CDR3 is TGTGCCAGCAGAAATCAGAATACCCACTATGGCTACACCTTC. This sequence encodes CASRNQNTHYGYTF. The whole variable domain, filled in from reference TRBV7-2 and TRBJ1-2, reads GAGVSQSPSNKVTEKGKDVELRCDPISGHTALYWYRQSLGQGLEFLIYFQGNSAPDKSGLPSDRFSAERTGGSVSTLTIQRTQQEDSAVYLCASRNQNTHYGYTFGSGTRLTVV.

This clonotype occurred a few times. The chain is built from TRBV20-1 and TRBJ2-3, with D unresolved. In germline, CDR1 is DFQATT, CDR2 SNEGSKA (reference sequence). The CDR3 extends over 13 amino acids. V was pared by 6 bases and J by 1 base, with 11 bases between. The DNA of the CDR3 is TGCAGTGCCCCCAAGCTAGGCACAGATACGCAGTATTTT. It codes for CSAPKLGTDTQYF.

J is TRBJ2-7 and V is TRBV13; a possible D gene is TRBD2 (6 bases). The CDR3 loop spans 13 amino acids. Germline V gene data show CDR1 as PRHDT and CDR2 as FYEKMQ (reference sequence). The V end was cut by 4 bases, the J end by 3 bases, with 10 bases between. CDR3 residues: CASSSGLYYEQYV. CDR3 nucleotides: TGTGCCAGCAGCTCCGGACTATACTACGAGCAGTACGTC.

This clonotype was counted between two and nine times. The CDR3 DNA reads as TGTGCCAGCAGGGCTTCGTTAGCGGCTTCCTACGAGCAGTACTTC. Its translation: CASRASLAASYEQYF. The rearrangement joins TRBV7-2 to TRBJ2-7; D perhaps matches TRBD2 (6 bases). The CDR3 consists of 15 residues. V lost 6 bases and J 1 base, leaving 16 bases between the germline ends. Germline CDR1 and CDR2: SGHTA and FQGNSA.

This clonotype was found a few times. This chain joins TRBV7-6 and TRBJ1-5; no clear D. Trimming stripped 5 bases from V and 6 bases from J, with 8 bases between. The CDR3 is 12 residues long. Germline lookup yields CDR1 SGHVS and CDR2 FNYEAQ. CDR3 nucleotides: TGTGCCAGCAGCGTTTTAGGTCAGCCCCAGCATTTT. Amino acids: CASSVLGQPQHF.

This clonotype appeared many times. CDR3 sequence (DNA): TGTGCCAGCAGTCCACCGACCCCGACGACACCCCTCGGCGAGCAGTACTTC. Amino acids: CASSPPTPTTPLGEQYF. The chain joins TRBV27 to TRBJ2-7; D is unresolved. The CDR3 consists of 17 residues. V lost 5 bases, J lost 6 bases, and 26 bases lay in between. The germline CDR1 and CDR2 sequences are MNHEY and SMNVEV (reference sequence).

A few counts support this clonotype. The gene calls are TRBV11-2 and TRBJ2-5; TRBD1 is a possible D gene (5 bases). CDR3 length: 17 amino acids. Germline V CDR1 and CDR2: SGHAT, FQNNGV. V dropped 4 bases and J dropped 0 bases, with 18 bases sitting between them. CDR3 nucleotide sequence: TGTGCCAGCAGCTCCATCCTTGGGGCGCACAACCAAGAGACCCAGTACTTC. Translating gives CASSSILGAHNQETQYF.

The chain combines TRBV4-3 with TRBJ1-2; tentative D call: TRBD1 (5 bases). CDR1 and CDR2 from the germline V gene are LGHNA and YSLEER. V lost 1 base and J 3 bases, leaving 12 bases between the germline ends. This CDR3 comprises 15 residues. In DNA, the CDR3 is TGCGCCAGCAGCCAAGCCCTCGGGGGATACTATGGCTACACCTTC. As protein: CASSQALGGYYGYTF.

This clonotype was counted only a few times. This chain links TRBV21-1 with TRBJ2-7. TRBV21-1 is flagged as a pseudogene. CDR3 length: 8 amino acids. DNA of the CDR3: TGTGCCAGCAGCATGCCGTACGTC. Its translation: CASSMPYV.

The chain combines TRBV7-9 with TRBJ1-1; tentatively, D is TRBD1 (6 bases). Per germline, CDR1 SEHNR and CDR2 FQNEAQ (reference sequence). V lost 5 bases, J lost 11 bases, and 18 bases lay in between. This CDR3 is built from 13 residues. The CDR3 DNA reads TGTGCCAGCAGCCCCCGGCAGGGGATTAGGGCTTTCTTT. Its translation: CASSPRQGIRAFF. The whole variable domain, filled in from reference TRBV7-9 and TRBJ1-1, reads DTGVSQNPRHKITKRGQNVTFRCDPISEHNRLYWYRQTLGQGPEFLTYFQNEAQLEKSRLLSDRFSAERPKGSFSTLEIQRTEQGDSAMYLCASSPRQGIRAFFGQGTRLTVV.

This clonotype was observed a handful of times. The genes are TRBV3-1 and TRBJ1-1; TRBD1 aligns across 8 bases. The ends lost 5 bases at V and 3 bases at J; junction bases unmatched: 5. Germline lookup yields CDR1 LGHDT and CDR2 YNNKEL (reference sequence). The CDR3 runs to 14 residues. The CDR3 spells CASSARDRHTEAFF. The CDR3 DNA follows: TGTGCCAGCAGCGCACGGGACAGGCACACTGAAGCTTTCTTT.

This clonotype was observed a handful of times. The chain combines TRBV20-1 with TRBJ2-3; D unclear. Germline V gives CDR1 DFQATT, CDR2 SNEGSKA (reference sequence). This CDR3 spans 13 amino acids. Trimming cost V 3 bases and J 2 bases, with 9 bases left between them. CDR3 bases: TGCAGTGCTAGGCTCGTGACCACAGATACGCAGTATTTT. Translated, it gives CSARLVTTDTQYF.

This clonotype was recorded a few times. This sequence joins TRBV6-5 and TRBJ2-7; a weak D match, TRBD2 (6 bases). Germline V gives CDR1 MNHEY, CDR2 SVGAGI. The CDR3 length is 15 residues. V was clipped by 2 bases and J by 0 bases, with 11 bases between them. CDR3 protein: CASSYGGESSYEQYF. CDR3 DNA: TGTGCCAGCAGTTACGGCGGGGAGAGCTCCTACGAGCAGTACTTC.

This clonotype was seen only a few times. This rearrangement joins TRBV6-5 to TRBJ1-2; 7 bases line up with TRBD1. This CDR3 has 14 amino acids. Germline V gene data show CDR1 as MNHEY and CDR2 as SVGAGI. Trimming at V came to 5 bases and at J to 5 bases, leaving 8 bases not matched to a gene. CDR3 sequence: CASSPSWDRYGYTF. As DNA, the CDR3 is TGTGCCAGCAGTCCCTCCTGGGACAGATATGGCTACACCTTC.